What follows is one T cell receptor beta chain and its context. This specimen comes from a study of blood T cell repertoires in COVID-19. Data came from immunoSEQ multiplex PCR; TCRdb stores just in-frame clones and leaves some out. The data contain under 300,000 clones, 89% of them singletons. Germline V gene lookup returns CDR1 MDHEN and CDR2 SYDVKM. The CDR3 has 16 residues. V gave up 1 base and J gave up 0 bases, with 10 bases separating them. The receptor was derived from a woman aged 40-49 years who had recovered from COVID-19. The V call is TRBV28, the J call TRBJ1-3; D may be TRBD1 (6 bases). Source material: peripheral blood. The CDR3 sequence: CASSLSGQFSGNTIYF. Written as DNA, the CDR3 is TGTGCCAGCAGTTTATCCGGACAGTTCTCTGGAAACACCATATATTTT.